A selection of T cell receptor beta chains follows, all from one sample in a study of PD-1 blockade in classical Hodgkin lymphoma. The protocol was immunoSEQ multiplex PCR, while the TCRdb copy is restricted to in-frame clones and leaves out a portion. The sample holds about 13,000 clones, more than 85% seen once. This specimen was peripheral blood mononuclear cells (PBMCs), taken at baseline. These receptors came from a human donor with classical Hodgkin lymphoma. CDR3s include the opening cysteine and the closing phenylalanine or tryptophan. D genes are given only for firm matches. Clone size appears in some rows only: once, few, many, or a class for an expanded clone.

v_call	clone_size	j_call	d_call	cdr3_aa	cdr3_nt
TRBV6-8	few	TRBJ1-1	.	CASSYSGGAFF	TGTGCCAGCAGTTACTCAGGGGGGGCTTTCTTT
TRBV10-1	.	TRBJ2-3	TRBD2	CASSESTAGVDTQYF	TGCGCCAGCAGTGAGTCGACGGCGGGGGTAGATACGCAGTATTTT
TRBV29-1	.	TRBJ2-1	TRBD2	CSVPFWEGHNEQFF	TGCAGCGTCCCTTTTTGGGAGGGTCACAATGAGCAGTTCTTC
TRBV30	.	TRBJ2-3	.	CAWENPVGGTDTQYF	TGTGCCTGGGAAAACCCAGTGGGTGGCACAGATACGCAGTATTTT
TRBV5-1	.	TRBJ1-2	TRBD1	CASSFTGGVYGYTF	TGCGCCAGCAGCTTTACAGGGGGGGTCTATGGCTACACCTTC
TRBV6-6	few	TRBJ2-5	.	CASSYETQYF	TGTGCCAGCAGTTACGAGACCCAGTACTTC
TRBV7-7	.	TRBJ1-1	.	CASSAGTNTEAFF	TGTGCCAGCAGCGCGGGGACCAACACTGAAGCTTTCTTT
TRBV10-1	once	TRBJ2-1	.	CASSERFNEQFF	TGCGCCAGCAGTGAGCGATTTAATGAGCAGTTCTTC
TRBV5-1	.	TRBJ1-1	.	CASLLNQPDTEAFF	TGCGCCAGCTTGCTTAATCAGCCAGACACTGAAGCTTTCTTT
TRBV1	.	TRBJ2-3	.	CTSSQDQAGGTDTQYF	TGCACCAGCAGCCAAGATCAAGCGGGGGGCACAGATACGCAGTATTTT